This record concerns one T cell receptor (beta chain) sequence. This sample was taken from a study of cytomegalovirus exposure and HLA in healthy donors. Both 60 Vbeta primers and 13 Jbeta primers went into the PCR. TCRdb's table, derived via immunoSEQ multiplex PCR, lists solely in-frame clones and lacks some. The sample holds about 92,000 clones, 65% to 80% seen once. Germline V CDR1 and CDR2: SNHLY, FYNNEI. J lost 1 base, V lost 6 bases, and 21 bases had no gene match. This CDR3 has 20 residues. The chain is built from TRBV2 and TRBJ2-7; TRBD2 agrees at 10 bases. The origin of this receptor is a woman younger than 30 in good health and CMV-seropositive. The specimen sequenced was PBMCs. The CDR3 DNA reads as TGTGCCAGCAGCACTCCTCCCCACGCAGCGGGAGGGCCGAAGTCCTACGAGCAGTACTTC. It is translated as CASSTPPHAAGGPKSYEQYF.